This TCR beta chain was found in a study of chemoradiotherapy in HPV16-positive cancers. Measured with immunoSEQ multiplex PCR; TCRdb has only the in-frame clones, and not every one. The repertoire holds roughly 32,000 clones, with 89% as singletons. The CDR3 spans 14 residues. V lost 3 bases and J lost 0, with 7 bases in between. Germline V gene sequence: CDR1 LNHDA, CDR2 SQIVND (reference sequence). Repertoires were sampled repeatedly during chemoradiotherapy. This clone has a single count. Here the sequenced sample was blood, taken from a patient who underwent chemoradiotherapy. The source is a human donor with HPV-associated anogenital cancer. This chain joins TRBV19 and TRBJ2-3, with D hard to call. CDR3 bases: TGTGCCAGTAGTATGAACCCGAGCACAGATACGCAGTATTTT. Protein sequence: CASSMNPSTDTQYF.